This T cell receptor beta chain was identified during a study of beta chain features in type 1 diabetes. Overall study: All of the samples together had 107,917,701 sorted cells examined. The study, taken as a whole, reports: Among all four CD4+ subsets, Type 1 diabetes patients had TCRB CDR3s that were moderately but significantly shorter. Healthy donors had naive, central memory and Treg TCRB repertoires that appeared less similar than those seen among patients.

Of the isolated RNA, all was reverse transcribed, and so the sequenced material was expressed TCRB transcripts. TCRdb's table, derived via immunoSEQ multiplex PCR, lists solely in-frame clones and lacks some. The repertoire holds about 160,000 clones, about 8.1% seen once, with about 0.5% in the top ten. This CDR3 has 16 amino acids. CDR1 and CDR2 (germline): LGHNA, YNFKEQ. Germline trimming cut 4 bases from V and 0 bases from J; bases unmatched to any gene: 8. Sorting produced populations that all topped 95% purity. A few counts support this clone. The antigen is not known. This sequence was found in a woman under 30 with type 1 diabetes. The chain has TRBV4-2 and TRBJ2-7; 8 nucleotides agree with TRBD2. Sequencing was performed on central memory CD4+ T cells from blood. This CDR3 reads CASSRTLAGSSYEQYF. The CDR3 nucleotides read TGTGCCAGCAGCCGGACCCTAGCGGGCAGCTCCTACGAGCAGTACTTC.